One and the same sample provided the 19 T cell receptor beta chains below, sequenced in a study of beta chain features in type 1 diabetes. All of the isolated RNA was reverse transcribed, so expressed TCRB transcripts were sequenced. Some clones are missing from TCRdb's copy, which holds only in-frame ones; the method was immunoSEQ multiplex PCR. The table shows hundreds of thousands of clones, with 10% to 15% occurring only once. The material sequenced was naive CD4+ T cells from blood. The receptors here all came from a young man in good health.

This clone was observed a few times. The V call is TRBV18, the J call TRBJ2-3; D gene uncertain. This CDR3 has 14 residues. Between the trimmed V and J ends, which lost 2 bases and 1 base, there was a span of 7 bases. Germline loops: CDR1 KGHSH, CDR2 LQKENI. The CDR3 region is CASSPGLRTDTQYF. CDR3 DNA sequence: TGTGCCAGCTCACCAGGCCTGCGCACAGATACGCAGTATTTT.

J is TRBJ2-7 and V is TRBV29-1; the match to TRBD2 covers 12 bases. The V segment lost 7 bases and the J segment 4 bases; nucleotides outside the gene matches: 11. The CDR3 sequence is 15 residues long. Germline assignment: CDR1 SQVTM and CDR2 ANQGSEA. The CDR3 nucleotides read TGCAGCGGGCGCATGGGGACTAGCGGGTCGTACGAGCAGTACTTC. Protein product: CSGRMGTSGSYEQYF.

CDR3 DNA sequence: TGCGCCAGCAGCCTAGCACCAGGACATGAGAGTAATGAAAAACTGTTTTTT. Translation gives CASSLAPGHESNEKLFF. The chain joins TRBV4-3 to TRBJ1-4; D possibly corresponds to TRBD1 (5 bases). Germline V gives CDR1 LGHNA, CDR2 YSLEER. The V and J ends lost 4 bases and 4 bases respectively, with 19 bases between them. The CDR3 totals 17 residues.

This chain links TRBV2 with TRBJ2-1, with 8 bases matching TRBD2. V shed 6 bases and J 9 bases; nucleotides not matched to a gene: 13. Germline V gives CDR1 SNHLY, CDR2 FYNNEI. CDR3 length: 15 amino acids. CDR3: CASRGDGGAGSEQFF. The CDR3 DNA follows: TGTGCCAGCAGGGGTGACGGGGGGGCGGGAAGTGAGCAGTTCTTC.

V and J are TRBV11-1 and TRBJ1-5, with D possibly TRBD1 on 6 matching bases. CDR3 length equals 19 residues. CDR1 and CDR2 from the germline V gene are SGHAT and FQDESV (reference sequence). With 6 bases removed from V and 0 bases from J, the gap between germline ends came to 24 bases. The CDR3 DNA follows: TGTGCCAGCAGACCGATTAACAGGGACCGACCATATAGCAATCAGCCCCAGCATTTT. It codes for CASRPINRDRPYSNQPQHF.

J is TRBJ1-2 and V is TRBV7-2, with D possibly TRBD1 on 5 matching bases. Germline V gene data show CDR1 as SGHTA and CDR2 as FQGNSA. The CDR3 is 15 amino acids. V was clipped by 0 bases and J by 8 bases, with 16 bases between them. The CDR3 loop reads CASSLASKGLGGYTF. In DNA form, the CDR3 reads TGTGCCAGCAGCTTAGCGAGCAAGGGACTGGGGGGCTACACCTTC.

This clone has only a few counts. The rearrangement joins TRBV7-9 to TRBJ1-4; 7 positions match TRBD1. The germline V gene encodes CDR1 SEHNR and CDR2 FQNEAQ (reference sequence). The CDR3 totals 15 residues. The trim removed 4 bases at V and 1 base at J, leaving 3 bases unmatched. The CDR3 spells CASSSGDRTNEKLFF. DNA for the CDR3: TGTGCCAGCAGCTCTGGGGACAGAACTAATGAAAAACTGTTTTTT.

This clone was picked up a small number of times. The J gene is TRBJ1-5, the V gene TRBV21-1; the table's D call TRBD1 went unverified against the DNA. TRBV21-1 is a pseudogene. The CDR3 is 15 residues long. The CDR3 DNA reads as TGTGCCAGCAGCAACCTTGACAGAGTCAATCAGCCCCAGCATTTT. This gives the protein CASSNLDRVNQPQHF.

This chain uses TRBV10-3 with TRBJ2-4, with D hard to call. This CDR3 comprises 15 residues. Germline V CDR1 and CDR2: ENHRY, SYGVKD. V lost 2 bases to trimming and J lost 3 bases, with 11 bases between them. In DNA, the CDR3 is TGTGCCATCAGTGAGGAAGGCGGCTACAAAAACATTCAGTACTTC. It translates to CAISEEGGYKNIQYF.

V is TRBV9 and J is TRBJ2-2; D remains ambiguous. The CDR3 is 13 residues long. Deletions cut 2 bases from V and 4 bases from J, with 6 bases between. The germline CDR1 and CDR2 sequences are SGDLS and YYNGEE. CDR3 DNA: TGTGCCAGCAGCGTGGCAACCACCGGGGAGCTGTTTTTT. Protein: CASSVATTGELFF.

Only a few counts were recorded for this clone. The chain recombines TRBV5-6 with TRBJ1-1; weak D call: TRBD1 (6 bases). This CDR3 comprises 12 residues. V lost 6 bases and J lost 6, with 12 bases in between. CDR1 is SGHDT and CDR2 is YYEEEE in the germline V gene. The CDR3 protein is CASTKTGPEAFF. DNA for the CDR3: TGTGCCAGCACCAAAACAGGGCCTGAAGCTTTCTTT.

The chain uses TRBV7-9 and TRBJ2-7; D might be TRBD2 (6 bases). The V and J ends lost 1 base and 3 bases respectively, with 13 bases between them. Germline V gene sequence: CDR1 SEHNR, CDR2 FQNEAQ (reference sequence). CDR3 length equals 15 residues. CDR3 residues: CASSLGVAEGYEQYF. The CDR3 DNA reads TGTGCCAGCAGCTTAGGGGTCGCGGAGGGCTACGAGCAGTACTTC.

This chain joins TRBV5-4 and TRBJ2-5, with D possibly matching TRBD1 (6 bases). Germline V gene lookup returns CDR1 SGHNT and CDR2 YYREEE (reference sequence). The CDR3 length is 14 residues. V was clipped by 1 base and J by 1 base, with 8 bases between them. The CDR3 DNA sequence: TGTGCCAGCAGCTTGACAGGGAGCCAAGAGACCCAGTACTTC. Translating gives CASSLTGSQETQYF.

This chain joins TRBV13 and TRBJ1-3, with D hard to call. Germline V lookup: CDR1 PRHDT, CDR2 FYEKMQ (reference sequence). Trimming pared 1 base from V and 3 bases from J, leaving 4 bases between. CDR3 size: 13 residues. CDR3 region: CASSLVRGNTIYF. CDR3 nucleotide sequence: TGTGCCAGCAGCTTAGTGCGTGGAAACACCATATATTTT. Complete variable domain (other parts from reference TRBV13 and TRBJ1-3): AAGVIQSPRHLIKEKRETATLKCYPIPRHDTVYWYQQGPGQDPQFLISFYEKMQSDKGSIPDRFSAQQFSDYHSELNMSSLELGDSALYFCASSLVRGNTIYFGEGSWLTVV.

The sample holds a few counts of this clone. This rearrangement joins TRBV5-6 to TRBJ2-5; D uncertain. Trimming stripped 5 bases from V and 5 bases from J, with 10 bases between. The CDR3 contains 12 residues. Germline V lookup: CDR1 SGHDT, CDR2 YYEEEE. The CDR3 DNA is TGTGCCAGCAGGTCGGGTAGCGAGACCCAGTACTTC. This encodes CASRSGSETQYF.

The rearrangement uses TRBV5-1 and TRBJ1-1; D remains ambiguous. Between the trimmed V and J ends, which lost 4 bases and 0 bases, there was a span of 16 bases. This CDR3 spans 16 amino acids. Germline V gene data show CDR1 as SGHRS and CDR2 as YFSETQ. The CDR3 nucleotides read TGCGCCAGCAGCACCGGTAGGGAGCCAATGAACACTGAAGCTTTCTTT. Translating gives CASSTGREPMNTEAFF.

The chain is built from TRBV30 and TRBJ2-1, with 9 bases that match TRBD2. Germline V lookup: CDR1 GTSNPN, CDR2 SVGIG (reference sequence). The CDR3 consists of 15 residues. The junction had 11 bases not matched to a gene; V was cut back by 2 bases and J by 9 bases. In nucleotides, the CDR3 is TGTGCCTGGAGTCCTAGCGGGACCCCCCGGGGTGAGCAGTTCTTC. Residues: CAWSPSGTPRGEQFF.

The V and J genes are TRBV18 and TRBJ2-7, with TRBD2 matching 11 bases. V shed 4 bases, J shed 0 bases, and the junction held 8 bases outside the gene matches. The CDR3 runs to 17 residues. CDR1 is KGHSH, CDR2 LQKENI, per germline. Written as DNA, the CDR3 is TGTGCCAGCTCACTGGGGACTAGCGGAGGGATCTCCTACGAGCAGTACTTC. Its translation: CASSLGTSGGISYEQYF.

The V call is TRBV5-1, the J call TRBJ2-5, with 8 positions matching TRBD1. The J call is doubtful: the DNA matches TRBJ2-7 better. The CDR3 is made up of 14 amino acids. Germline V gives CDR1 SGHRS, CDR2 YFSETQ. The CDR3 DNA is TGCGCCAGCAGCCGTCGACAGGGGATGGGCGAGCAGTACTTC. This sequence encodes CASSRRQGMGEQYF.